Listed here are 23 T cell receptor beta chains from one sample, sequenced in a study of cytomegalovirus exposure and HLA in healthy donors (TCRdb year 2017). Receptor amplification or capture employed the immunoSEQ multiplex PCR assay. The multiplex PCR relied on a mix of 60 forward primers for TCR Vbeta segments and 13 reverse primers for TCR Jbeta segments. Drawn from immuneACCESS, this table holds only the in-frame rearrangements with V and J called that TCRdb kept. Clones are partly lost; checked studies trace under half to an unresolved V gene and leave the rest unexplained. This sample is represented by tens of thousands of clones; just under 80% of them were singletons. The ten largest clonotypes hold around 2.3% of the sample. Source material: PBMCs. These receptor sequences come from a male donor in good health and CMV-seropositive.

The rearrangement joins TRBV27 to TRBJ1-6, with D possibly TRBD1 on 6 matching bases. This CDR3 region has 16 residues. Germline values: CDR1 MNHEY, CDR2 SMNVEV (reference sequence). With 4 bases removed from V and 9 bases from J, the gap between germline ends came to 19 bases. This chain's CDR3 is CASSSQQGNLVSPLHF. CDR3 bases: TGTGCCAGCAGTTCCCAACAGGGAAATTTGGTTTCACCCCTCCACTTT.

V and J are TRBV5-4 and TRBJ2-7; D is unclear. CDR3 length: 13 amino acids. The ends were cut back, 1 base at V and 6 bases at J, with 11 bases in the middle. Germline V gene data show CDR1 as SGHNT and CDR2 as YYREEE (reference sequence). In DNA form, the CDR3 reads TGTGCCAGCAGCTTGCACAGTGTTCCCGAGCAGTACTTC. It specifies CASSLHSVPEQYF.

This chain links TRBV21-1 with TRBJ2-7; whether TRBD2, the table's D call, matches the DNA was not checked. TRBV21-1 is a pseudogene. CDR3 length: 12 amino acids. CDR3 region: CASSKWGVEQYF. In DNA, the CDR3 is TGTGCCAGCAGCAAGTGGGGGGTTGAGCAGTACTTC.

A few counts support this clone. The chain is built from TRBV11-1 and TRBJ2-2; 8 nucleotides agree with TRBD1. The junction had 13 bases not matched to a gene; V was cut back by 5 bases and J by 2 bases. The CDR3 runs 18 residues. Germline assignment: CDR1 SGHAT and CDR2 FQDESV (reference sequence). The CDR3 is CASSHAWGQGANTGELFF. Here the CDR3 DNA reads TGTGCCAGCAGCCACGCGTGGGGGCAGGGGGCAAACACCGGGGAGCTGTTTTTT.

The genes are TRBV30 and TRBJ1-4, with D possibly being TRBD1 (6 bases). Trimming stripped 3 bases from V and 8 bases from J, with 19 bases between. Germline CDR1 is GTSNPN and CDR2 is SVGIG (reference sequence). The CDR3 loop spans 15 amino acids. CDR3 DNA: TGTGCCTGGAGCCTAAGGGGGGGCGGATTCGAAAAACTGTTTTTT. The encoded protein is CAWSLRGGGFEKLFF.

The table lists this clone with a few counts. The J gene is TRBJ1-1, the V gene TRBV5-4, with D tentatively TRBD1 (6 bases). Trimming left V 4 bases short and J 2 bases short, with 18 bases between. Germline CDR1 SGHNT, CDR2 YYREEE (reference sequence). CDR3 length: 16 amino acids. CDR3 bases: TGTGCCAGCAGCCTCGGACAGAATAATATTAACACTGAAGCTTTCTTT. Translated: CASSLGQNNINTEAFF.

This clone was detected a few times. V usage is TRBV7-2 and J usage is TRBJ1-4, with D maybe TRBD1 (6 bases). The CDR3 sequence is 14 residues long. V dropped 5 bases and J dropped 10 bases, with 17 bases sitting between them. The germline V gene encodes CDR1 SGHTA and CDR2 FQGNSA. The CDR3 spells CASSQTLQGVKLFF. The CDR3 DNA sequence: TGTGCCAGCAGCCAGACATTACAGGGTGTAAAACTGTTTTTT.

This clone was seen a handful of times. The V and J genes are TRBV7-6 and TRBJ1-3; D perhaps matches TRBD1 (5 bases). The ends were cut back, 0 bases at V and 2 bases at J, with 8 bases in the middle. This CDR3 is built from 15 residues. Per the germline V gene, CDR1 is SGHVS and CDR2 is FNYEAQ. The CDR3 nucleotides read TGTGCCAGCAGCTTAGCGGGGCCAGCTGGAAACACCATATATTTT. This gives the protein CASSLAGPAGNTIYF.

This clone was seen more than once but under ten times. This chain joins TRBV5-6 and TRBJ1-1; TRBD1 matches 10 bases. Trimming took 3 bases from V and 4 from J; bases not matched to a gene: 9. Germline CDR1 SGHDT, CDR2 YYEEEE. The length of the CDR3 is 16 residues. For the CDR3, the DNA is TGTGCCAGCAGCTCGGACAGGGGGTTGTTTGGCACTGAAGCTTTCTTT. Translation gives CASSSDRGLFGTEAFF.

This clone appeared a single time. This chain joins TRBV27 and TRBJ2-7; 9 bases line up with TRBD1. CDR3 length equals 18 residues. The germline gives CDR1 MNHEY, CDR2 SMNVEV (reference sequence). V dropped 6 bases and J dropped 3; count of bases not matched to a gene: 18. The CDR3 sequence is CASSSRDRVNVQRYEQYF. The DNA for the CDR3 is TGTGCCAGCAGCAGCCGGGACAGGGTAAATGTTCAGCGCTACGAGCAGTACTTC.

Only a few counts were recorded for this clone. One end of the junction does not line up with germline, which may come from a read error. J is TRBJ2-7 and V is TRBV4-2; 11 bases fit TRBD2. The CDR3 length is 17 residues. Looked up from germline, CDR1 is LGHNA and CDR2 is YNFKEQ. This CDR3 reads CVSSQDAGSGTSGEQYF. DNA of the CDR3: TGTGTCAGCAGCCAAGATGCAGGGTCCGGGACTAGCGGAGAGCAGTACTTC.

The CDR3 DNA sequence: TGTGCCAGCAGCCAAGGATCCGGGGAGTCCTACGAGCAGTACTTC. It specifies CASSQGSGESYEQYF. V is TRBV4-2 and J is TRBJ2-7; the D gene is possibly TRBD2 (5 bases). This CDR3 region has 15 residues. CDR1 and CDR2 from the germline V gene are LGHNA and YNFKEQ. V lost 1 base, J lost 1 base, and 11 bases lay in between.

V usage is TRBV18 and J usage is TRBJ2-5, with 7 bases lining up with TRBD1. Germline V lookup: CDR1 KGHSH, CDR2 LQKENI. Trimming removed 0 bases from V and 4 bases from J; junction bases left unmatched: 2. This CDR3 spans 14 amino acids. The CDR3 loop reads CASSPPHRGETQYF. CDR3 DNA: TGTGCCAGCTCACCACCACACAGGGGAGAGACCCAGTACTTC.

This chain's CDR3 is CASSITDLNYGYTF. The CDR3 nucleotides are TGTGCCAGTAGTATAACAGACCTCAACTATGGCTACACCTTC. The chain carries TRBV19 and TRBJ1-2; D call uncertain. This CDR3 comprises 14 residues. Germline V CDR1 and CDR2: LNHDA, SQIVND (reference sequence). V dropped 2 bases and J dropped 2 bases, with 9 bases sitting between them.

This clone was detected a few times. The chain combines TRBV11-2 with TRBJ2-1, with TRBD2 as a possible D gene (6 bases). The V end lost 3 bases, the J end lost 4 bases, and 13 bases lay between the germline ends. This CDR3 is built from 15 residues. The germline gives CDR1 SGHAT, CDR2 FQNNGV. The CDR3 sequence: CASSLGGRGYNEQFF. The CDR3, as DNA: TGTGCCAGCAGCTTGGGGGGTCGAGGGTACAATGAGCAGTTCTTC.

DNA of the CDR3: TGTGCCAGCAGCTTAGGAGGGACTAGGACCAATGAGCAGTTCTTC. Encoded protein: CASSLGGTRTNEQFF. The chain joins TRBV7-9 to TRBJ2-1, with TRBD2 matching 8 bases. The CDR3 extends over 15 amino acids. Germline loops: CDR1 SEHNR, CDR2 FQNEAQ (reference sequence). Unmatched junction bases numbered 5, after V lost 1 base and J lost 6 bases.

The chain carries TRBV4-1 and TRBJ2-3, with unresolved D. Germline lookup yields CDR1 MGHRA and CDR2 YSYEKL. The CDR3 has 14 residues. Trimming cost V 5 bases and J 6 bases, with 15 bases left between them. In nucleotides, the CDR3 is TGCGCCAGCAGCGGTTACCGCTCGGTCGATACGCAGTATTTT. It is translated as CASSGYRSVDTQYF.

The CDR3 bases are TGTGCCAGCAACAGGGTTGGGGCGCCCTATGGCTACACCTTC. Its translation is CASNRVGAPYGYTF. The V call is TRBV6-6, the J call TRBJ1-2, with TRBD1 as a possible D gene (6 bases). The V gene's germline CDR1 is MNHNY and CDR2 SVGAGI (reference sequence). The CDR3 loop spans 14 amino acids. V lost 7 bases, J lost 4 bases, and 16 bases lay in between.

The table lists this clone with a few counts. V is TRBV9 and J is TRBJ2-3, with 10 bases identical to TRBD2. The CDR3 covers 15 residues. Losses at the gene ends were 6 bases for V and 2 bases for J; bases not matched to a gene: 6. CDR1 and CDR2 (germline): SGDLS, YYNGEE. CDR3 in DNA: TGTGCCAGCAACAGACTAGCGGGTTCCACAGATACGCAGTATTTT. This codes for CASNRLAGSTDTQYF.

There are a few counts of this clone. The chain uses TRBV29-1 and TRBJ1-2; maybe TRBD1 (5 bases). The V and J ends lost 6 bases and 6 bases respectively, with 17 bases between them. CDR1 is SQVTM, CDR2 ANQGSEA, per germline. This CDR3 is 13 amino acids long. The CDR3 spells CSVSLDSLDGYTF. The CDR3 coding sequence is TGCAGCGTCTCGCTTGACAGCTTGGATGGCTACACCTTC.

The chain couples TRBV2 to TRBJ2-4; unclear D gene. This CDR3 has 13 residues. The V gene lost 11 bases and the J gene lost 3 bases, with 14 bases spanning the gap. Per the germline V gene, CDR1 is SNHLY and CDR2 is FYNNEI. The DNA of the CDR3 is TGTGCCCTGGTGGGCCCCGGCAAAAACATTCAGTACTTC. It encodes CALVGPGKNIQYF.

The chain couples TRBV5-6 to TRBJ2-7, with 9 bases lining up with TRBD2. CDR1 SGHDT and CDR2 YYEEEE come from the germline V gene. This CDR3 is built from 15 residues. V lost 3 bases to trimming and J lost 0 bases; unmatched junction nucleotides: 4. CDR3 protein: CASSSSGTNSYEQYF. The CDR3 DNA follows: TGTGCCAGCAGCTCTAGCGGGACCAACTCCTACGAGCAGTACTTC.

The sample holds a few counts of this clone. This chain joins TRBV6-1 and TRBJ1-2; the D gene is possibly TRBD1 (5 bases). Per germline, CDR1 MNHNS and CDR2 SASEGT. The CDR3 totals 13 residues. The V and J ends lost 6 bases and 4 bases respectively, with 12 bases between them. CDR3 region: CASRTAEPYGYTF. Here the CDR3 DNA reads TGTGCCAGCAGGACAGCCGAACCCTATGGCTACACCTTC.